This T cell receptor (beta chain) stems from a study of blood T cell repertoires in COVID-19. Original analysis: Reference gene primer amplification gave estimated nucleated cell counts. The assay was immunoSEQ multiplex PCR, and TCRdb's table has in-frame clones only and misses some. V, J and clone size reflect that table, while D and trimming were determined from the DNA. The repertoire has 150,000 to 180,000 clones, about 90% of them found once; the top ten carry less than 0.6%. The clonotype was recovered from a middle-aged man with acute or convalescent COVID-19. Material: peripheral blood.

For the CDR3, the DNA is TGTGCCAGCAGCCCCCCCGGGGTTTCCTACAATGAGCAGTTCTTC. Its protein is CASSPPGVSYNEQFF. The V gene is TRBV7-9, the J gene TRBJ2-1; TRBD2 might be the D (5 bases). Trimming pared 5 bases from V and 1 base from J, leaving 12 bases between. The CDR3 loop spans 15 amino acids. The V gene's germline CDR1 is SEHNR and CDR2 FQNEAQ (reference sequence).